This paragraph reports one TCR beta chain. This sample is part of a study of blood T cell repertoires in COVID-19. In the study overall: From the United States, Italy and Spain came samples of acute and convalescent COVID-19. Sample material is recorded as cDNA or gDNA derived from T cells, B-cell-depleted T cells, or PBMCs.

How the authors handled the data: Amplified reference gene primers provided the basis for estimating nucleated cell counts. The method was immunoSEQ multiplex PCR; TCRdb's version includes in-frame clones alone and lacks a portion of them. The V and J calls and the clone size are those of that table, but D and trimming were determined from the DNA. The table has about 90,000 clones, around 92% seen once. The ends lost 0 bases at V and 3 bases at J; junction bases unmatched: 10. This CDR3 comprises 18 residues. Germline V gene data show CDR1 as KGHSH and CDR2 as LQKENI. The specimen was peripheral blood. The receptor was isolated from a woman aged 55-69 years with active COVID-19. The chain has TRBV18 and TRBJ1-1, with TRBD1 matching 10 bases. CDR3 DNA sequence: TGTGCCAGCTCACCACCAAGGGACAGGGGATATTTGGACACTGAAGCTTTCTTT. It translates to CASSPPRDRGYLDTEAFF.